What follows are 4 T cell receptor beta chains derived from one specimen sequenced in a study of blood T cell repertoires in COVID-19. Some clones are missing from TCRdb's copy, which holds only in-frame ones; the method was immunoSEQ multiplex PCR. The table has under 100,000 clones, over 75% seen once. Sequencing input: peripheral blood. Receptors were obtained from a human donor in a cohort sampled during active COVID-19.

Written as DNA, the CDR3 is TGTGCCAGCAGCTTGCCCGGGGGGAGGGGGGAGACCCAGTACTTC. Translated: CASSLPGGRGETQYF. J is TRBJ2-5 and V is TRBV5-4; a possible D gene is TRBD2 (7 bases). Trimming cost V 1 base and J 5 bases, with 15 bases left between them. There are 15 residues in the CDR3. Germline CDR1 SGHNT, CDR2 YYREEE (reference sequence).

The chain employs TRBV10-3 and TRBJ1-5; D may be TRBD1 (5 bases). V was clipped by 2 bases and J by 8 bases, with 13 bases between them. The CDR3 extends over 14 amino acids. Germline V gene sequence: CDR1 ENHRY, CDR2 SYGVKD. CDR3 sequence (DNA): TGTGCCATCAGTGAGCTTGCAGGGCAAGAGCCCCAGCATTTT. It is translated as CAISELAGQEPQHF.

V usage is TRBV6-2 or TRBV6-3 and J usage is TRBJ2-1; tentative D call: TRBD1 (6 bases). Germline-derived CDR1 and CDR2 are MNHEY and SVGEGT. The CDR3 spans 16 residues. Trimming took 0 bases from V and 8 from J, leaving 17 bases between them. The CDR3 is CASSYSNTGPKHEQFF. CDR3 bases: TGTGCCAGCAGTTACTCGAACACAGGGCCCAAGCATGAGCAGTTCTTC.

Written as DNA, the CDR3 is TGTGCCAGCACGCAGGGGCAGACCTACGAGCAGTACTTC. Its translation: CASTQGQTYEQYF. This chain connects TRBV25-1 to TRBJ2-7, with D possibly being TRBD1 (6 bases). CDR1 and CDR2 (germline): MGHDK, SYGVNS. The CDR3 runs to 13 residues. Deletions cut 7 bases from V and 2 bases from J, with 12 bases between.